This T cell receptor beta chain was identified during a study of spatial heterogeneity in lung cancer. Time point reported: sample taken at primary tumor resection. From tumor, nontumor lung or frozen PBMC, whole RNA was taken unsorted for sequencing. MiXCR, run by TCRdb on the 5' RACE reads, gives a single entry per CDR3 protein. The data show tens of thousands of distinct CDR3 sequences, less than 9% seen once. The CDR3 consists of 14 residues. Deletions cut 1 base from V and 4 bases from J, with 10 bases between. Germline CDR1 is MGHRA and CDR2 is YSYEKL. The TCR was taken from a female donor with early-stage non-small cell lung cancer. The specimen comprised PBMCs, sampled at surgery. The chain combines TRBV4-1 with TRBJ1-2; D remains unclear. In DNA form, the CDR3 reads TGCGCCAGCAGCCAAGGAGAGTATGTCTATGGCTACACCTTC. Translation: CASSQGEYVYGYTF.